A selection of T cell receptor beta chains follows, all from one sample in a study of monozygotic twins with inflammatory bowel disease. TCRdb reanalyzed the 5' RACE reads, giving one entry per CDR3 protein sequence and no DNA. This sample's table has over 350,000 distinct CDR3 sequences. Sequencing was carried out using blood. The receptors originated from a human donor with ulcerative colitis or Crohn's disease, or a healthy co-twin of an affected twin (not recorded which). CDR3s include the opening cysteine and the closing phenylalanine or tryptophan.

v_call: TRBV5-1; j_call: TRBJ2-1; cdr3_aa: CASSFDPDRGYNEQFF
v_call: TRBV7-2; j_call: TRBJ2-5; cdr3_aa: CASSFTQGGVGTQYF
v_call: TRBV12-3/TRBV12-4; j_call: TRBJ2-2; cdr3_aa: CASSFTSSTGELFF
v_call: TRBV12-3/TRBV12-4; j_call: TRBJ2-3; cdr3_aa: CASGRGATDTQYF
v_call: TRBV27; j_call: TRBJ1-3; cdr3_aa: CASSLFEGSGNTIYF
v_call: TRBV6-2/TRBV6-3; j_call: TRBJ2-4; cdr3_aa: CATGGRSTAKNIQYF
v_call: TRBV20-1; j_call: TRBJ2-1; cdr3_aa: CSAIRGGTYNEQFF
v_call: TRBV5-1; j_call: TRBJ2-3; cdr3_aa: CASSSGSGPDTQYF
v_call: TRBV2; j_call: TRBJ1-2; cdr3_aa: CASTSGFGYTF
v_call: TRBV30; j_call: TRBJ1-5; cdr3_aa: CAWSVQGAQPQHF
v_call: TRBV28; j_call: TRBJ2-7; cdr3_aa: CASDDGTYEQYF
v_call: TRBV10-2; j_call: TRBJ2-7; cdr3_aa: CASSVRQGMSYEQYF
v_call: TRBV4-3; j_call: TRBJ1-2; cdr3_aa: CASSTREPVRGYTF
v_call: TRBV9; j_call: TRBJ2-7; cdr3_aa: CASSPEWSHNYELYF
v_call: TRBV5-1; j_call: TRBJ2-3; cdr3_aa: CASSGGPSTDTQYF
v_call: TRBV7-9; j_call: TRBJ1-6; cdr3_aa: CASSPGQYNSPLHF
v_call: TRBV18; j_call: TRBJ2-7; cdr3_aa: CASSSLFRDTVGNEQYF